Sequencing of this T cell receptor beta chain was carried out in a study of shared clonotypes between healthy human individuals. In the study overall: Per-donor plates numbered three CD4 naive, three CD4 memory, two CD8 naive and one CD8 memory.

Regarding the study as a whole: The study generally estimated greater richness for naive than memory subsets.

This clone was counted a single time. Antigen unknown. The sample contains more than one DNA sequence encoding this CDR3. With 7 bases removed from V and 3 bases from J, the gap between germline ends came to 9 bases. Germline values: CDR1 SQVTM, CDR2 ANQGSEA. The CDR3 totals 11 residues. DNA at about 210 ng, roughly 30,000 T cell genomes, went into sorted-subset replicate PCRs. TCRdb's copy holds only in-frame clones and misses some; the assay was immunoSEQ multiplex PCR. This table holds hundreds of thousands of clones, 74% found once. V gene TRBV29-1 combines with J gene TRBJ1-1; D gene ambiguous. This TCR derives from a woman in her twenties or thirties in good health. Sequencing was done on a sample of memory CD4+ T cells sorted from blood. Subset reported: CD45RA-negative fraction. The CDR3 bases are TGCAGCGGGGTCCGGGACACTGAAGCTTTCTTT. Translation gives CSGVRDTEAFF.